This T cell receptor beta chain was identified in a study of T cell responses to AZD1222 COVID-19 vaccine. Findings and limits, study-wide: Targeting of unmutated variant regions was reportedly seen in nearly half of spike-specific TCRs. Only a handful of people who got AZD1222 tested seropositive at baseline.

The CDR3 covers 13 residues. CDR1 and CDR2 from the germline V gene are SGHDN and FVKESK. V shed 8 bases, J shed 2 bases, and the junction held 5 bases outside the gene matches. As for this clone: Its cognate antigen is unknown.

Sequenced by immunoSEQ multiplex PCR; TCRdb stores in-frame clones only, minus some. The sample includes some 150,000 clones, 88% of them seen just once. The material sequenced was peripheral blood, taken 28 days after the second AZD1222 dose. This chain uses TRBV14 with TRBJ1-2; 7 bases map to TRBD1. This receptor was identified in an adult who received the AZD1222 COVID-19 vaccine. DNA of the CDR3: TGTGCCAGCGGCACAGGGGAGAACTATGGCTACACCTTC. Translated: CASGTGENYGYTF.